This entry lists 29 T cell receptor beta chains sequenced from one sample in a study of T-cell memory formation after mild COVID-19. TCRdb redid the calling of the 5' RACE reads with MiXCR, one entry per CDR3 protein. The table shows 190,000 or so distinct CDR3 sequences, with over 9.5% occurring only once. Sequenced input: PBMCs or a T cell subset sorted from them (not recorded which). The receptors come from a man between 18 and 29 years old who had mild COVID-19 (a few samples of this study predate the infection). Cell type and time point are not known.

The table lists this clonotype with many counts. The rearrangement links TRBV5-5 to TRBJ2-5; D remains ambiguous. The germline V gene has CDR1 SGHKS and CDR2 YYEKEE (reference sequence). V gave up 4 bases and J gave up 5 bases, with 12 bases separating them. The CDR3 runs 13 residues. The CDR3, as DNA: TGTGCCAGCAGCCTTGCGCGCCCGGAGACCCAGTACTTC. Its protein is CASSLARPETQYF.

This chain's CDR3 is CSVTGGSYNEQFF. The CDR3 DNA sequence: TGCAGCGTAACAGGGGGTAGCTACAATGAGCAGTTCTTC. This chain connects TRBV29-1 to TRBJ2-1; 8 bases line up with TRBD1. Germline V CDR1 and CDR2: SQVTM, ANQGSEA. CDR3 length: 13 amino acids. V was clipped by 6 bases and J by 3 bases; unmatched bases: 4.

This clonotype has ten or more counts. The chain carries TRBV7-3 and TRBJ2-5; D gene ambiguous. Trimming pared 4 bases from V and 4 bases from J, leaving 10 bases between. The CDR3 is 13 amino acids. Germline loops: CDR1 SGHTA, CDR2 FQGTGA. The CDR3 sequence is CASSSPGGETQYF. The CDR3 nucleotides are TGTGCCAGCAGCTCTCCCGGCGGAGAGACCCAGTACTTC.

The chain couples TRBV25-1 to TRBJ2-7; 7 nucleotides agree with TRBD2. This CDR3 has 11 amino acids. From germline, CDR1 is MGHDK and CDR2 SYGVNS. J lost 4 bases, V lost 8 bases, and 2 bases had no gene match. The CDR3 region is CASGEGYEQYV. The CDR3 bases are TGTGCCAGCGGGGAGGGGTACGAGCAGTACGTC.

In this sample, this clonotype turned up a few times. This chain connects TRBV7-2 to TRBJ2-7, with 7 bases identical to TRBD1. Trimming cost V 2 bases and J 3 bases; bases outside gene matches: 4. Germline V gives CDR1 SGHTA, CDR2 FQGNSA. The CDR3 runs to 14 residues. The CDR3 spells CASSLTGTVYEQYF. CDR3 coding DNA: TGTGCCAGCAGCTTAACCGGGACAGTCTACGAGCAGTACTTC.

This clonotype was picked up a small number of times. J is TRBJ1-6 and V is TRBV5-6; D is uncertain. Germline CDR1 is SGHDT and CDR2 is YYEEEE. CDR3 length: 12 amino acids. Deletions cut 4 bases from V and 14 bases from J, with 13 bases between. This CDR3 reads CASSRPDWTLHF. The CDR3, as DNA: TGTGCCAGCAGCCGACCGGATTGGACCCTCCACTTT.

This clonotype has a handful of counts. The gene calls are TRBV7-6 and TRBJ2-3; 9 bases line up with TRBD2. The CDR3 contains 16 residues. Germline V CDR1 and CDR2: SGHVS, FNYEAQ. V trimming: 5 bases; J trimming: 5 bases; junction bases outside the gene matches: 11. CDR3 bases: TGTGCCAGCAGCCTTCTTGGCGGGGGGGCGAAAGATACGCAGTATTTT. Amino acid sequence: CASSLLGGGAKDTQYF.

This clonotype was counted a few times. The J gene is TRBJ1-1, the V gene TRBV7-3; possible D gene TRBD1, 5 bases. The CDR3 extends over 15 amino acids. Trimming took off 2 bases at V and 4 bases at J, with 14 bases between the two ends. The germline gives CDR1 SGHTA, CDR2 FQGTGA. The CDR3, as DNA: TGTGCCAGCAGCTTAGCCAGGGCTTCCATCACTGAAGCTTTCTTT. Residues: CASSLARASITEAFF.

This clonotype has a handful of counts. The chain recombines TRBV4-1 with TRBJ1-1; D is unclear. This CDR3 contains 13 residues. V was trimmed by 0 bases and J by 7 bases, leaving 9 bases between them. Looked up from germline, CDR1 is MGHRA and CDR2 is YSYEKL. The CDR3: CASSQDPYSEAFF. The CDR3 DNA reads TGCGCCAGCAGCCAAGATCCCTACAGTGAAGCTTTCTTT.

This clonotype was counted only a few times. The DNA of the CDR3 is TGTGCCAGCAGCCTAGCGGGGGGCAGGACCTACGAGCAGTACGTC. Translating it yields CASSLAGGRTYEQYV. This chain links TRBV5-8 with TRBJ2-7; 11 bases fit TRBD2. After removal of 4 bases from V and 2 bases from J, the junction contained 5 bases not matched to a gene. The CDR3 contains 15 residues. Germline CDR1 and CDR2: SGHTS and YDEGEE.

This clonotype has just a few counts. The chain joins TRBV11-3 to TRBJ2-3, with a possible D match to TRBD2 (5 bases). This CDR3 spans 14 amino acids. Germline assignment: CDR1 SGHNT and CDR2 YENEEA. The germline V and J ends were trimmed by 1 base and 6 bases, with 11 bases remaining between them. This CDR3 reads CASSLAQPGDTQYF. In nucleotides, the CDR3 is TGTGCCAGCAGCTTAGCCCAGCCGGGGGATACGCAGTATTTT.

J is TRBJ2-1 and V is TRBV6-6; D is unresolved. Germline CDR1 MNHNY, CDR2 SVGAGI (reference sequence). The CDR3 runs to 17 residues. The V gene lost 7 bases and the J gene lost 5 bases, with 24 bases spanning the gap. The CDR3 loop is CASKDPFPDDRDNEQFF. DNA of the CDR3: TGTGCCAGCAAGGACCCTTTCCCGGACGACCGGGACAATGAGCAGTTCTTC.

The CDR3 reads CASSLVLGGPGEQFF. Written as DNA, the CDR3 is TGTGCCAGCAGCTTGGTTCTGGGGGGGCCAGGGGAGCAGTTCTTC. V usage is TRBV5-4 and J usage is TRBJ2-1, with D possibly TRBD2 on 7 matching bases. In germline, CDR1 is SGHNT, CDR2 YYREEE (reference sequence). V lost 0 bases and J 10 bases, leaving 17 bases between the germline ends. This CDR3 has 15 residues.

This clonotype was counted a few times. The rearrangement links TRBV5-6 to TRBJ1-2; 10 positions agree with TRBD1. V lost 2 bases to trimming and J lost 4 bases; unmatched junction nucleotides: 5. The CDR3 runs 15 residues. Germline values: CDR1 SGHDT, CDR2 YYEEEE. DNA for the CDR3: TGTGCCAGCAGCTTTTGGACAGGGGGTGGCTATGGCTACACCTTC. It translates to CASSFWTGGGYGYTF. Based on the CDR3 plus reference TRBV5-6 and TRBJ1-2, the full variable domain is DAGVTQSPTHLIKTRGQQVTLRCSPKSGHDTVSWYQQALGQGPQFIFQYYEEEERQRGNFPDRFSGHQFPNYSSELNVNALLLGDSALYLCASSFWTGGGYGYTFGSGTRLTVV.

The sample holds a few counts of this clonotype. The genes are TRBV12-3 or TRBV12-4 and TRBJ1-4; D gene uncertain. The V gene lost 2 bases and the J gene lost 0 bases, with 13 bases spanning the gap. The CDR3 totals 17 residues. CDR3 loop: CASSLRSGSSTNEKLFF. CDR3 DNA sequence: TGTGCCAGCAGTTTAAGATCGGGGTCTTCAACTAATGAAAAACTGTTTTTT.

This clonotype was counted a few times. The chain carries TRBV9 and TRBJ2-5; TRBD1 agrees at 8 bases. From germline, CDR1 is SGDLS and CDR2 YYNGEE. The junction had 6 bases not matched to a gene; V was cut back by 3 bases and J by 2 bases. The CDR3 has 15 residues. The CDR3 spells CASSGRTGSQETQYF. DNA for the CDR3: TGTGCCAGCAGCGGAAGGACAGGGTCACAAGAGACCCAGTACTTC.

This clonotype came up a few times. J is TRBJ2-7 and V is TRBV28; D gene ambiguous. This CDR3 has 14 residues. Between the trimmed V and J ends, which lost 6 bases and 2 bases, there was a span of 14 bases. CDR1 and CDR2 from the germline V gene are MDHEN and SYDVKM. The CDR3 DNA reads as TGTGCCAGCAGACCCCCCGATAGTCCCTACGAGCAGTACGTC. Translated: CASRPPDSPYEQYV.

The rearrangement links TRBV7-3 to TRBJ2-3; possible D gene TRBD2, 6 bases. Germline V gene sequence: CDR1 SGHTA, CDR2 FQGTGA. V lost 4 bases and J lost 13, with 12 bases in between. This CDR3 contains 11 residues. As DNA, the CDR3 is TGTGCCAGCAGCTCGGGACTGAGGAAGTATTTT. This codes for CASSSGLRKYF. The entire variable domain, with the rest obtained from reference TRBV7-3 and TRBJ2-3, is as follows: GAGVSQTPSNKVTEKGKYVELRCDPISGHTALYWYRQSLGQGPEFLIYFQGTGAADDSGLPNDRFFAVRPEGSVSTLKIQRTERGDSAVYLCASSSGLRKYFGPGTRLTVL.

The chain couples TRBV20-1 to TRBJ2-3; the D gene is possibly TRBD2 (5 bases). Germline CDR1 is DFQATT and CDR2 is SNEGSKA (reference sequence). The CDR3 is 13 residues long. The V gene lost 2 bases and the J gene lost 5 bases, with 11 bases spanning the gap. CDR3 in amino acids: CSARPPEGDTQYF. The CDR3, as DNA: TGCAGTGCTAGACCCCCCGAGGGAGATACGCAGTATTTT.

The J gene is TRBJ1-1, the V gene TRBV29-1, with no clear D. This CDR3 is built from 13 residues. V lost 6 bases and J lost 9, with 20 bases in between. CDR1 and CDR2 (germline): SQVTM, ANQGSEA. The CDR3 bases are TGCAGCGTAAAAATGCCCAACATACCCAAAGCTTTCTTT. This sequence encodes CSVKMPNIPKAFF. The whole variable domain, remainder taken from reference TRBV29-1 and TRBJ1-1, is SAVISQKPSRDICQRGTSLTIQCQVDSQVTMMFWYRQQPGQSLTLIATANQGSEATYESGFVIDKFPISRPNLTFSTLTVSNMSPEDSSIYLCSVKMPNIPKAFFGQGTRLTVV.

This chain connects TRBV7-9 to TRBJ2-7; D gene uncertain. This CDR3 has 12 amino acids. The ends were cut back, 3 bases at V and 1 base at J, with 4 bases in the middle. The germline V gene encodes CDR1 SEHNR and CDR2 FQNEAQ (reference sequence). CDR3 coding DNA: TGTGCCAGCAGCTTGGTTTCCTACGAGCAGTACTTC. Amino acids: CASSLVSYEQYF.

A single count supports this clonotype. The V and J genes are TRBV5-4 and TRBJ2-5, with D possibly matching TRBD1 (6 bases). The germline V gene has CDR1 SGHNT and CDR2 YYREEE (reference sequence). The length of the CDR3 is 13 residues. Trimming stripped 5 bases from V and 2 bases from J, with 10 bases between. CDR3 sequence: CASRPDSQETQYF. The CDR3 coding sequence is TGTGCCAGCAGGCCGGACAGTCAAGAGACCCAGTACTTC. Filled out from reference TRBV5-4 and TRBJ2-5, the complete variable domain reads ETGVTQSPTHLIKTRGQQVTLRCSSQSGHNTVSWYQQALGQGPQFIFQYYREEENGRGNFPPRFSGLQFPNYSSELNVNALELDDSALYLCASRPDSQETQYFGPGTRLLVL.

This clonotype was observed a few times. The chain joins TRBV5-1 to TRBJ2-1, with D perhaps matching TRBD1 (6 bases). Looked up from germline, CDR1 is SGHRS and CDR2 is YFSETQ. The V end was cut by 4 bases, the J end by 3 bases, with 20 bases between. The CDR3 sequence is 17 residues long. The DNA of the CDR3 is TGCGCCAGCAGCAATGCACAGGGTAGAGGCAACTACAATGAGCAGTTCTTC. It encodes CASSNAQGRGNYNEQFF.

This chain joins TRBV6-5 and TRBJ1-2, with D perhaps matching TRBD1 (5 bases). Germline loops: CDR1 MNHEY, CDR2 SVGAGI. Trimming pared 8 bases from V and 8 bases from J, leaving 24 bases between. The CDR3 length is 15 residues. CDR3 protein: CASGRSTTGGYGYTF. In DNA form, the CDR3 reads TGTGCCAGCGGAAGGTCCACGACCGGGGGATACGGCTACACCTTC.

The genes are TRBV7-2 and TRBJ2-1; 7 bases fit TRBD2. This CDR3 has 15 residues. The germline gives CDR1 SGHTA, CDR2 FQGNSA. With V trimmed by 3 bases and J by 6 bases, 8 bases remained unmatched. CDR3 sequence: CASSLRWGGSNEQFF. CDR3 nucleotide sequence: TGTGCCAGCAGCTTGAGGTGGGGGGGTTCCAATGAGCAGTTCTTC.

The chain links TRBV7-9 to TRBJ2-6; D is undetermined. Trimming removed 5 bases at V and 0 bases at J, with 8 bases between. Germline V lookup: CDR1 SEHNR, CDR2 FQNEAQ (reference sequence). The CDR3 extends over 15 amino acids. CDR3 DNA: TGTGCCAGCAGCCCGCTCGCCTCTGGGGCCAACGTCCTGACTTTC. Translation gives CASSPLASGANVLTF.

The genes are TRBV9 and TRBJ2-7, with D unresolved. Per germline, CDR1 SGDLS and CDR2 YYNGEE. The CDR3 is 13 residues long. The V end was cut by 4 bases, the J end by 6 bases, with 14 bases between. DNA for the CDR3: TGTGCCAGCAGCCTCCGGGTGGTCCTCGAGCAGTACGTC. Its translation: CASSLRVVLEQYV.

The rearrangement uses TRBV6-5 and TRBJ2-5, with 10 nucleotides matching TRBD2. CDR3 length: 18 residues. Trimming cost V 0 bases and J 2 bases; bases outside gene matches: 9. Per the germline V gene, CDR1 is MNHEY and CDR2 is SVGAGI. The CDR3 nucleotides are TGTGCCAGCAGTTACTCGGTCTTGTCTAGCGGGGGACAAGAGACCCAGTACTTC. The encoded protein is CASSYSVLSSGGQETQYF.

This clonotype was seen a few times. The V and J genes are TRBV4-3 and TRBJ2-3; D possibly corresponds to TRBD2 (5 bases). Germline CDR1 and CDR2: LGHNA and YSLEER. V gave up 0 bases and J gave up 3 bases, with 13 bases separating them. The CDR3 consists of 16 residues. The CDR3, as DNA: TGCGCCAGCAGCCAAGATCCGGACTGGCCAACAGATACGCAGTATTTT. Translating it yields CASSQDPDWPTDTQYF.